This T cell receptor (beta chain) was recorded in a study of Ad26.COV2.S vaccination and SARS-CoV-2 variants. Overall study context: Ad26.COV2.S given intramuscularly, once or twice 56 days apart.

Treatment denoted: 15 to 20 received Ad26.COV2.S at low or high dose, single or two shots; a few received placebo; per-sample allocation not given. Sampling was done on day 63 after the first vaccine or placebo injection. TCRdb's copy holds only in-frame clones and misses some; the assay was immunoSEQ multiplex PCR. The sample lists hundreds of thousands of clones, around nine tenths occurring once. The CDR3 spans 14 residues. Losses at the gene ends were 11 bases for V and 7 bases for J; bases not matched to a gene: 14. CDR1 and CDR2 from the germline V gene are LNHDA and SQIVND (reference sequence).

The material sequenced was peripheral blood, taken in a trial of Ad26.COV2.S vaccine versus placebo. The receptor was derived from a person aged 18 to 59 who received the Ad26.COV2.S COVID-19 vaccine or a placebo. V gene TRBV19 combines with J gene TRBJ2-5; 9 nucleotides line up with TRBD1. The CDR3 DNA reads TGTGCCGCAGGCCCGGGACAGGGATTTGGGACCCAGTACTTC. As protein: CAAGPGQGFGTQYF.